This note documents a single TCR beta chain sequence. This entry belongs to a study of blood T cell repertoires in COVID-19. At the level of the study: PBMCs, B-cell-depleted T cells, or T cells provided the cDNA or gDNA that made up the material.

Original processing notes: By means of reference gene primer amplification, nucleated cell counts were estimated. The assay was immunoSEQ multiplex PCR, and TCRdb's table has in-frame clones only and misses some. V, J and clone size are taken as reported in that table, and D and trimming were inferred from the DNA itself. The repertoire has about 180,000 clones, around 83% of them found once; the top ten carry 2.5% to 3%. CDR1 MNHEY and CDR2 SVGAGI come from the germline V gene. The V end was cut by 9 bases, the J end by 8 bases, with 19 bases between. The CDR3 is made up of 13 amino acids. The sequence came from a woman aged 25 to 39 with active or convalescent COVID-19. The chain carries TRBV6-5 and TRBJ1-2; possibly TRBD1 for D (5 bases). The sequencing sample was made of peripheral blood. This chain's CDR3 is CASNNAGPEGYTF. The CDR3 DNA is TGTGCCAGTAACAACGCGGGGCCGGAGGGCTACACCTTC.